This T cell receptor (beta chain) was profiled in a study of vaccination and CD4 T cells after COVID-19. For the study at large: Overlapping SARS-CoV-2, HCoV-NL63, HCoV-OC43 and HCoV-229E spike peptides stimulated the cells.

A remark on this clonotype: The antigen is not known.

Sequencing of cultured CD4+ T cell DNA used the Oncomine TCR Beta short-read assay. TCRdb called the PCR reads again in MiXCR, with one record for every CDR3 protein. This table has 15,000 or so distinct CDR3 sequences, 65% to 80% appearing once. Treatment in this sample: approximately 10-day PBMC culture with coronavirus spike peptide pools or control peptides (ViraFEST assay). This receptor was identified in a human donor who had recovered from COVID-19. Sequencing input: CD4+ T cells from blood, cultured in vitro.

The CDR3 bases are TGTGCCAGCAGCTTCCCAGCGGGAGGCTCCTACAATGAGCAGTTCTTC. It codes for CASSFPAGGSYNEQFF. The J gene is TRBJ2-1, the V gene TRBV7-2; 9 positions agree with TRBD2. Unmatched junction bases numbered 3, after V lost 3 bases and J lost 0 bases. The V gene's germline CDR1 is SGHTA and CDR2 FQGNSA. This CDR3 has 16 residues. The full variable domain, in which reference TRBV7-2 and TRBJ2-1 provide the parts outside the CDR3, is GAGVSQSPSNKVTEKGKDVELRCDPISGHTALYWYRQSLGQGLEFLIYFQGNSAPDKSGLPSDRFSAERTGGSVSTLTIQRTQQEDSAVYLCASSFPAGGSYNEQFFGPGTRLTVL.